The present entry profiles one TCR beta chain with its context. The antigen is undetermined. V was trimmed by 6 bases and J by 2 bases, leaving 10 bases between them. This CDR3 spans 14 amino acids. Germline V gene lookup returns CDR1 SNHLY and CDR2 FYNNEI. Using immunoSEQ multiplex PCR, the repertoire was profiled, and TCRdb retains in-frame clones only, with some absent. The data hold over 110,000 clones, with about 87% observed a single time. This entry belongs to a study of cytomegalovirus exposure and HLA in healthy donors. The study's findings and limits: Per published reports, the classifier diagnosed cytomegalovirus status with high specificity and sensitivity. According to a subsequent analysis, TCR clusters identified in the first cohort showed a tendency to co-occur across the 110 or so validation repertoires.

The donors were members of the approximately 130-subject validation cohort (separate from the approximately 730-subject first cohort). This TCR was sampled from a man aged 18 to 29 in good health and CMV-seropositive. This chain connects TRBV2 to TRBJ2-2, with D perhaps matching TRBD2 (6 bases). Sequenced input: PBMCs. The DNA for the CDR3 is TGTGCCAGCAGGCGACTAGTTAACACCGGGGAGCTGTTTTTT. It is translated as CASRRLVNTGELFF.